The clone carrying this TCR beta chain came up many times. Its antigen is unknown. The data stem from a study of breast tumors, draining lymph nodes, adjacent tissues. A single record per CDR3 protein comes from TCRdb applying MiXCR to the multiplex PCR reads. The repertoire consists of over 130,000 distinct CDR3 sequences, with around a third occurring once and the leading ten covering 2.3%. The junction had 6 bases not matched to a gene; V was cut back by 2 bases and J by 6 bases. The CDR3 is 15 amino acids. Germline values: CDR1 WSHSY, CDR2 SAAADI. Breast cancer patients provided tissue from their axillary draining lymph nodes. Study conclusions and caveats: Compared with basal-like, luminal-like tumors shared significantly more repertoire with nontumor tissue.

This receptor was obtained from a female donor with breast cancer. Some clones in this sample may be carry-over from other donors' samples. The chain carries TRBV10-2 and TRBJ1-5; 8 bases line up with TRBD1. The sequencing input was axillary lymph node tissue. The CDR3 reads CASSERQGRVQPQHF. The CDR3 DNA follows: TGCGCCAGCAGTGAGCGACAGGGGAGGGTTCAGCCCCAGCATTTT.